This T cell receptor beta chain came from a study of blood T cell repertoires in COVID-19. Study-wide background: Sites across the United States, Italy and Spain contributed samples from acute and convalescent COVID-19. T cells, B-cell-depleted T cells, or PBMCs supplied cDNA or gDNA.

Germline V gives CDR1 SQVTM, CDR2 ANQGSEA. The CDR3 is 12 residues long. V lost 7 bases to trimming and J lost 8 bases; unmatched junction nucleotides: 8. Original handling: Reference gene primer amplification yielded estimated nucleated cell counts. This table comes from immunoSEQ multiplex PCR, and its TCRdb copy is limited to in-frame clones, with some not included. V and J calls and clone size are copied from that table; D and trimming were computed from the DNA. The table records some 75,000 clones, approximately 84% of them present only once. A few counts support this clone. Enrollment of patients from Seattle took place during active infection, with longitudinal follow-up.

The chain is built from TRBV29-1 and TRBJ2-1; 7 bases fit TRBD1. The sequenced sample was peripheral blood. The clonotype originates from a man aged 45-65 years with COVID-19, enrolled during active disease. The CDR3 reads CSGEGARYEQFF. DNA of the CDR3: TGCAGCGGCGAGGGGGCTAGGTATGAGCAGTTCTTC.